This TCR beta chain is from a study of cytomegalovirus exposure and HLA in healthy donors. Regarding the study as a whole: The number of N-insertions in an Asian-associated ancestry cluster was reportedly below the approximately 700-donor mean in a later analysis. Common viral pathogens seemed, in a later analysis, to connect with several of the most significant clusters.

With regard to this clone: What it recognizes is unknown.

PCR employed 60 Vbeta and 13 Jbeta primers. Assay used: immunoSEQ multiplex PCR; TCRdb lists only in-frame clones, some missing. The sample holds about 160,000 clones, around 80% seen once. Germline V gene data show CDR1 as SEHNR and CDR2 as FQNEAQ (reference sequence). This CDR3 contains 13 residues. The V end was cut by 5 bases, the J end by 7 bases, with 12 bases between. V usage is TRBV7-9 and J usage is TRBJ2-1; D gene ambiguous. This sequence was found in a man aged 40-55 years in good health and CMV-seronegative. Source material: PBMCs. CDR3: CASSEDGLNEQFF. CDR3 nucleotide sequence: TGTGCCAGCAGCGAGGATGGTTTAAATGAGCAGTTCTTC.